These 31 T cell receptor beta chains share one sample of origin, sequenced in a study of regulatory dendritic cells for organ transplantation. Sequencing used immunoSEQ multiplex PCR; TCRdb keeps in-frame clones, though not all of them. The sample has 30,000 to 40,000 clones, roughly 91% seen once. Source material: naive CD4+ T cells from blood. Described subset: CD45RA+ naive T cells. The receptor source for this set is a human donor in good health.

The V gene is TRBV27, the J gene TRBJ2-5; D ambiguous. Trimming pared 2 bases from V and 5 bases from J, leaving 9 bases between. CDR1 and CDR2 (germline): MNHEY, SMNVEV (reference sequence). The CDR3 length is 13 residues. The CDR3 DNA follows: TGTGCCAGCAGTTTAAAGATATGGGAGACCCAGTACTTC. Translation gives CASSLKIWETQYF.

This chain joins TRBV6-5 and TRBJ1-2; D not resolved. CDR3 length: 12 residues. The germline CDR1 and CDR2 sequences are MNHEY and SVGAGI. V gave up 8 bases and J gave up 7 bases, with 14 bases separating them. In nucleotides, the CDR3 is TGTGCCAGCGCCACCCCATTTGGTGGCTACACCTTC. This gives the protein CASATPFGGYTF.

This clone was seen a handful of times. The CDR3 nucleotides read TGTGCCAGCAGGACGACAGGGTCAGGCTACACCTTC. Encoded protein: CASRTTGSGYTF. The chain is built from TRBV2 and TRBJ1-2, with 7 nucleotides matching TRBD1. J lost 8 bases, V lost 6 bases, and 6 bases had no gene match. Germline CDR1 SNHLY, CDR2 FYNNEI. CDR3 size: 12 residues. The complete variable domain, with remaining parts taken from reference TRBV2 and TRBJ1-2, reads EPEVTQTPSHQVTQMGQEVILRCVPISNHLYFYWYRQILGQKVEFLVSFYNNEISEKSEIFDDQFSVERPDGSNFTLKIRSTKLEDSAMYFCASRTTGSGYTFGSGTRLTVV.

This clone came up once. CDR3 region: CASSPGTVIMNTEAFF. The DNA for the CDR3 is TGTGCCAGCTCACCCGGGACAGTAATTATGAACACTGAAGCTTTCTTT. The chain links TRBV18 to TRBJ1-1; TRBD1 matches 7 bases. The CDR3 sequence is 16 residues long. Germline V CDR1 and CDR2: KGHSH, LQKENI. The V segment lost 3 bases and the J segment 0 bases; nucleotides outside the gene matches: 7.

This CDR3 reads CASSQVRGRGETQYF. CDR3 DNA: TGCGCCAGCAGCCAAGTGCGGGGGCGGGGAGAGACCCAGTACTTC. The V call is TRBV4-3, the J call TRBJ2-5; a possible D gene is TRBD2 (7 bases). CDR1 LGHNA and CDR2 YSLEER come from the germline V gene. V dropped 1 base and J dropped 4 bases, with 13 bases sitting between them. The CDR3 has 15 residues.

The chain recombines TRBV5-8 with TRBJ1-2, with 7 positions matching TRBD1. V was clipped by 1 base and J by 10 bases; unmatched bases: 1. CDR3 length: 11 amino acids. Looked up from germline, CDR1 is SGHTS and CDR2 is YDEGEE. The CDR3 coding sequence is TGTGCCAGCAGCTTGACAGGGGCCTACACCTTC. Residues: CASSLTGAYTF.

V gene TRBV27 combines with J gene TRBJ1-2, with D perhaps matching TRBD1 (6 bases). CDR3 size: 15 residues. CDR1 is MNHEY, CDR2 SMNVEV, per germline (reference sequence). V gave up 4 bases and J gave up 5 bases, with 17 bases separating them. The CDR3 here is CASSYSPGAEYGYTF. DNA for the CDR3: TGTGCCAGCAGTTACTCTCCAGGGGCGGAGTATGGCTACACCTTC.

V gene TRBV6-5 combines with J gene TRBJ1-4, with a tentative D call TRBD1 (6 bases). Trimming removed 8 bases from V and 4 bases from J, with 14 bases in between. This CDR3 is 14 amino acids long. Germline V gives CDR1 MNHEY, CDR2 SVGAGI. The chain's CDR3 is CASQGRGGNEKLFF. For the CDR3, the DNA is TGTGCCAGCCAGGGCCGAGGGGGTAATGAAAAACTGTTTTTT.

In its sample, this clone was seen a few times. This rearrangement joins TRBV25-1 to TRBJ1-6; D is possibly TRBD1 (6 bases). The CDR3 is made up of 15 amino acids. Germline V CDR1 and CDR2: MGHDK, SYGVNS. V was clipped by 2 bases and J by 12 bases, with 17 bases between them. The chain's CDR3 is CASSEDGTPQKPLHF. In DNA, the CDR3 is TGTGCCAGCAGTGAAGACGGGACACCCCAGAAACCCCTCCACTTT.

The J gene is TRBJ2-7, the V gene TRBV28; TRBD2 aligns across 10 bases. Germline values: CDR1 MDHEN, CDR2 SYDVKM. CDR3 length: 14 amino acids. J was trimmed by 3 bases and V by 6 bases; bases with no gene match: 5. CDR3 residues: CASRTSGKGYEQYF. The CDR3 DNA follows: TGTGCCAGCAGAACTAGCGGGAAGGGCTACGAGCAGTACTTC.

V is TRBV5-1 and J is TRBJ2-7; the D gene is possibly TRBD1 (6 bases). The length of the CDR3 is 14 residues. Germline CDR1 and CDR2: SGHRS and YFSETQ. V was shortened by 2 bases and J by 4 bases, with 13 bases between the two germline ends. The CDR3 DNA is TGCGCCAGCAGCTTCTCTACAGGGACGTACGAGCAGTACTTC. Translation: CASSFSTGTYEQYF.

The J gene is TRBJ2-1, the V gene TRBV27, with TRBD2 as a possible D gene (6 bases). The V and J ends lost 5 bases and 1 base respectively, with 12 bases between them. The germline CDR1 and CDR2 sequences are MNHEY and SMNVEV (reference sequence). There are 15 residues in the CDR3. This chain's CDR3 is CASSRIAASYNEQFF. CDR3 sequence (DNA): TGTGCCAGCAGTCGAATAGCGGCATCCTACAATGAGCAGTTCTTC.

V is TRBV28 and J is TRBJ2-7; weak D call: TRBD1 (5 bases). Germline CDR1 MDHEN, CDR2 SYDVKM. V was shortened by 7 bases and J by 2 bases, with 12 bases between the two germline ends. The CDR3 has 13 amino acids. The CDR3 is CASTMTATYEQYF. The CDR3 DNA reads as TGTGCCAGCACCATGACAGCCACCTACGAGCAGTACTTC.

V is TRBV7-8 and J is TRBJ2-7; perhaps TRBD2 as D (5 bases). Trimming cost V 4 bases and J 4 bases, with 20 bases left between them. CDR3 size: 16 residues. Germline CDR1 is SGHVS and CDR2 is FQNEAQ. The CDR3 protein is CASSSQRTGYGYEQYF. CDR3 DNA: TGTGCCAGCAGCTCCCAGCGGACGGGATATGGGTACGAGCAGTACTTC. The entire variable domain, with the rest obtained from reference TRBV7-8 and TRBJ2-7, is as follows: GAGVSQSPRYKVAKRGQDVALRCDPISGHVSLFWYQQALGQGPEFLTYFQNEAQLDKSGLPSDRFFAERPEGSVSTLKIQRTQQEDSAVYLCASSSQRTGYGYEQYFGPGTRLTVT.

The chain carries TRBV6-5 and TRBJ1-3; D is perhaps TRBD1 (6 bases). The CDR3 has 15 residues. CDR1 and CDR2 from the germline V gene are MNHEY and SVGAGI. With 5 bases removed from V and 0 bases from J, the gap between germline ends came to 11 bases. The CDR3 here is CASSATGSSGNTIYF. The CDR3, as DNA: TGTGCCAGCAGTGCCACAGGGAGCTCTGGAAACACCATATATTTT.

This clone came up once. The chain employs TRBV6-6 and TRBJ2-3; D remains unclear. The length of the CDR3 is 12 residues. Looked up from germline, CDR1 is MNHNY and CDR2 is SVGAGI (reference sequence). The V gene lost 6 bases and the J gene lost 6 bases, with 10 bases spanning the gap. The CDR3 sequence: CASSPSSDTQYF. CDR3 in DNA: TGTGCCAGCAGCCCCAGTTCCGATACGCAGTATTTT.

This chain connects TRBV7-2 to TRBJ1-1, with 8 bases matching TRBD1. V was clipped by 2 bases and J by 3 bases; unmatched bases: 5. The CDR3 has 15 residues. The germline gives CDR1 SGHTA, CDR2 FQGNSA. The CDR3 sequence is CASSLTGGAYTEAFF. CDR3 DNA sequence: TGTGCCAGCAGCTTAACAGGGGGGGCCTACACTGAAGCTTTCTTT.

The rearrangement links TRBV6-1 to TRBJ1-1, with D possibly TRBD1 on 5 matching bases. Trimming stripped 4 bases from V and 6 bases from J, with 15 bases between. There are 14 residues in the CDR3. Looked up from germline, CDR1 is MNHNS and CDR2 is SASEGT. The CDR3 coding sequence is TGTGCCAGCAGTGCGGGACCTAGGGGAGCTGAAGCTTTCTTT. Its protein product is CASSAGPRGAEAFF.

This clone was seen a handful of times. This chain connects TRBV4-2 to TRBJ1-2; D is uncertain. V was cut by 2 bases and J by 3 bases, with 16 bases left in between. The CDR3 extends over 16 amino acids. Germline CDR1 is LGHNA and CDR2 is YNFKEQ. In DNA form, the CDR3 reads TGTGCCAGCAGCCAATCGGGCAGGAGCTCTGACTATGGCTACACCTTC. Residues: CASSQSGRSSDYGYTF.

The rearrangement links TRBV27 to TRBJ2-7; D remains unclear. This CDR3 contains 13 residues. V shed 2 bases and J shed 1 base, with 6 bases lying between them. Germline V gene lookup returns CDR1 MNHEY and CDR2 SMNVEV (reference sequence). CDR3 region: CASSLRESYEQYF. The CDR3 nucleotides read TGTGCCAGCAGTTTAAGGGAATCCTACGAGCAGTACTTC.

The CDR3 bases are TGTGCCAGCAGCTCCTCGCACGGGAAGACAGGGGGCAATCAGCCCCAGCATTTT. Amino acids: CASSSSHGKTGGNQPQHF. The rearrangement links TRBV5-5 to TRBJ1-5, with 8 bases lining up with TRBD1. Germline V lookup: CDR1 SGHKS, CDR2 YYEKEE (reference sequence). Losses at the gene ends were 3 bases for V and 2 bases for J; bases not matched to a gene: 13. The CDR3 runs 18 residues.

The genes are TRBV28 and TRBJ2-1, with 11 bases identical to TRBD2. Germline-derived CDR1 and CDR2 are MDHEN and SYDVKM. V lost 4 bases, J lost 8 bases, and 10 bases stayed unmatched. The CDR3 loop spans 16 amino acids. The CDR3 DNA is TGTGCCAGCAGTTCTCCTACTAGCGGGAGTAGGCATGAGCAGTTCTTC. Translating it yields CASSSPTSGSRHEQFF.

The chain employs TRBV27 and TRBJ2-1; the match to TRBD2 covers 12 bases. Germline values: CDR1 MNHEY, CDR2 SMNVEV (reference sequence). This CDR3 is built from 17 residues. The ends lost 2 bases at V and 9 bases at J; junction bases unmatched: 11. The chain's CDR3 is CASSLAGTSGLYGEQFF. CDR3 DNA: TGTGCCAGCAGTTTAGCCGGGACTAGCGGGCTTTACGGTGAGCAGTTCTTC.

The chain couples TRBV15 to TRBJ1-1; 9 positions match TRBD1. After removal of 6 bases from V and 11 bases from J, the junction contained 4 bases not matched to a gene. Germline V gives CDR1 LNHNV, CDR2 YYDKDF (reference sequence). The CDR3 loop spans 11 amino acids. This CDR3 is CATRRDREAFF. CDR3 bases: TGTGCCACCAGAAGGGACAGGGAGGCTTTCTTT.

This clone was seen just once. The chain uses TRBV6-5 and TRBJ2-2, with 7 bases that match TRBD1. The CDR3 runs 14 residues. Germline lookup yields CDR1 MNHEY and CDR2 SVGAGI. With 8 bases clipped from V and 1 base from J, the junction kept 4 bases outside the gene matches. In DNA form, the CDR3 reads TGTGCCAGCTACCGGACAGGGAACACCGGGGAGCTGTTTTTT. This codes for CASYRTGNTGELFF.

The sample holds one count of this clone. This chain joins TRBV10-3 and TRBJ2-2; D is perhaps TRBD1 or TRBD2 (5 bases each). V was trimmed by 6 bases and J by 4 bases, leaving 12 bases between them. The CDR3 has 14 residues. Germline V gene data show CDR1 as ENHRY and CDR2 as SYGVKD. CDR3 amino acids: CAIRRGQVTGELFF. CDR3 coding DNA: TGTGCCATCAGGAGGGGCCAGGTCACCGGGGAGCTGTTTTTT.

This sequence joins TRBV27 and TRBJ2-3; D is undetermined. This CDR3 has 12 amino acids. V gave up 5 bases and J gave up 0 bases, with 3 bases separating them. The V gene's germline CDR1 is MNHEY and CDR2 SMNVEV (reference sequence). The CDR3 here is CASSHSTDTQYF. As DNA, the CDR3 is TGTGCCAGCAGTCATAGCACAGATACGCAGTATTTT.

The CDR3 is CASRNREGDQPQHF. The CDR3 nucleotides read TGTGCCAGCAGGAACAGGGAAGGGGATCAGCCCCAGCATTTT. The chain joins TRBV6-6 to TRBJ1-5; tentative D call: TRBD1 (6 bases). Germline V gene lookup returns CDR1 MNHNY and CDR2 SVGAGI (reference sequence). CDR3 size: 14 residues. V was trimmed by 6 bases and J by 5 bases, leaving 14 bases between them.

J is TRBJ2-3 and V is TRBV9; 13 positions match TRBD2. The germline gives CDR1 SGDLS, CDR2 YYNGEE. The trim removed 2 bases at V and 1 base at J, leaving 19 bases unmatched. The CDR3 sequence is 22 residues long. DNA for the CDR3: TGTGCCAGCAGCGTCAGTCCGCCGGGACTAGCGGGGTTCAGGGGCGGCACAGATACGCAGTATTTT. Protein sequence: CASSVSPPGLAGFRGGTDTQYF.

The genes are TRBV29-1 and TRBJ2-2; 9 nucleotides align to TRBD1. The trim removed 7 bases at V and 6 bases at J, leaving 6 bases unmatched. The germline CDR1 and CDR2 sequences are SQVTM and ANQGSEA. The CDR3 sequence is 13 residues long. The CDR3 DNA sequence: TGCAGCGGCGGGACAGGGTGGGCCGGGGAGCTGTTTTTT. This codes for CSGGTGWAGELFF.

The chain links TRBV2 to TRBJ2-7; maybe TRBD2 (5 bases). V lost 5 bases and J lost 6, with 8 bases in between. Germline-derived CDR1 and CDR2 are SNHLY and FYNNEI. The CDR3 runs 11 residues. The CDR3 loop is CASSLRGEQYF. In nucleotides, the CDR3 is TGTGCCAGCAGTCTTCGGGGCGAGCAGTACTTC.